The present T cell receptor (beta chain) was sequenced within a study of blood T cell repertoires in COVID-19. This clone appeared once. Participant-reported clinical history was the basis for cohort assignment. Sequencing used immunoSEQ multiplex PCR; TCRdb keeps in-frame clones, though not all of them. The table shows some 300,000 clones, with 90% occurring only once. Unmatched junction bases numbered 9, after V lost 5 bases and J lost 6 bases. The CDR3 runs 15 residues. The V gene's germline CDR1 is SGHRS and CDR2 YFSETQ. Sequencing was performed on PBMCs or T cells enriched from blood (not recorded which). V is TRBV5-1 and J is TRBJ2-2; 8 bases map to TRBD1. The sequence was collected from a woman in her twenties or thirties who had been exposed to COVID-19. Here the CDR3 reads CASSPTGVGAGELFF. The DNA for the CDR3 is TGCGCCAGCAGTCCGACAGGGGTAGGGGCCGGGGAGCTGTTTTTT.